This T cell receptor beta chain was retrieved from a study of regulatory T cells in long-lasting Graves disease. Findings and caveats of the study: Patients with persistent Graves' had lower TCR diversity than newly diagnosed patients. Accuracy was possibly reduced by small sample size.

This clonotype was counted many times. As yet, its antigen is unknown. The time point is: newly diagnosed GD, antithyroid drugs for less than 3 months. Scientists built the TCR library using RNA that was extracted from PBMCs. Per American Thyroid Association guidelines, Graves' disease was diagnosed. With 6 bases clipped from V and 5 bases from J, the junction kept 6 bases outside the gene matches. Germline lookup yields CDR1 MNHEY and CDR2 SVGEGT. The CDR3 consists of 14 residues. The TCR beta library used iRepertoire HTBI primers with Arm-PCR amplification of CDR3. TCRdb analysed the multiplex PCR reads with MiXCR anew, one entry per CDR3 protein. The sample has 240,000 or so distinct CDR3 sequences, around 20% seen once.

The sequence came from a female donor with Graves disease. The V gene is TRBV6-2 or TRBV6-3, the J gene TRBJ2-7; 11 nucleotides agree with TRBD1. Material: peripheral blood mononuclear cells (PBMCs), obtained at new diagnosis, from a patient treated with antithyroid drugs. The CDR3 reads CASRTGQGVDEQYF. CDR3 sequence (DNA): TGTGCCAGCAGGACGGGACAGGGGGTCGACGAGCAGTACTTC.